The 31 T cell receptor beta chains below were found in one sample sequenced in a study of T cell responses to AZD1222 COVID-19 vaccine. TCRdb keeps only in-frame clones here, not all; method: immunoSEQ multiplex PCR. The sample includes 100,000 or so clones, roughly 82% of them seen just once. The sequencing here drew on peripheral blood, taken on day 0 of AZD1222 vaccination. Source of these receptors: an adult in good health.

The V call is TRBV4-2, the J call TRBJ1-2; no clear D gene. Looked up from germline, CDR1 is LGHNA and CDR2 is YNFKEQ. CDR3 length: 14 residues. V lost 0 bases and J 9 bases, leaving 14 bases between the germline ends. The CDR3 region is CASSQDTAPARYTF. The CDR3 DNA follows: TGTGCCAGCAGCCAAGATACGGCGCCAGCGCGCTACACCTTC.

This chain links TRBV15 with TRBJ1-3, with D perhaps matching TRBD1 (6 bases). This CDR3 has 16 residues. CDR1 is LNHNV, CDR2 YYDKDF, per germline (reference sequence). V gave up 3 bases and J gave up 0 bases, with 12 bases separating them. The CDR3 nucleotides read TGTGCCACCAGCAGGTACCCAGGGGCCTCTGGAAACACCATATATTTT. The encoded protein is CATSRYPGASGNTIYF.

Note on this clone: The sample carries other DNA sequences with the same CDR3. The chain employs TRBV5-4 and TRBJ1-3; a possible D gene is TRBD1 (5 bases). Germline lookup yields CDR1 SGHNT and CDR2 YYREEE (reference sequence). The V end was cut by 1 base, the J end by 0 bases, with 5 bases between. This CDR3 contains 14 residues. The CDR3 spells CASSLQGSGNTIYF. In DNA form, the CDR3 reads TGTGCCAGCAGCTTGCAGGGCTCTGGAAACACCATATATTTT.

This chain links TRBV7-2 with TRBJ1-5, with a tentative D call TRBD1 (5 bases). CDR1 is SGHTA and CDR2 is FQGNSA in the germline V gene. Trimming took off 1 base at V and 5 bases at J, with 6 bases between the two ends. This CDR3 contains 13 residues. DNA of the CDR3: TGTGCCAGCAGCTTAGAAGGGGATCAGCCCCAGCATTTT. It encodes CASSLEGDQPQHF.

The chain uses TRBV5-1 and TRBJ1-1; D may be TRBD1 (5 bases). V was clipped by 6 bases and J by 0 bases, with 18 bases between them. The CDR3 loop spans 16 amino acids. Germline V gives CDR1 SGHRS, CDR2 YFSETQ. The CDR3 here is CASTQGAAGMNTEAFF. For the CDR3, the DNA is TGCGCCAGCACCCAAGGGGCTGCGGGGATGAACACTGAAGCTTTCTTT.

CDR3 in amino acids: CASRREATGELFF. CDR3 sequence (DNA): TGTGCCAGCAGGAGGGAGGCCACCGGGGAGCTGTTTTTT. The V gene is TRBV2, the J gene TRBJ2-2; perhaps TRBD2 as D (6 bases). Deletions cut 6 bases from V and 4 bases from J, with 9 bases between. The CDR3 runs 13 residues. Germline CDR1 is SNHLY and CDR2 is FYNNEI.

The rearrangement joins TRBV7-8 to TRBJ1-6, with a tentative D call TRBD1 (5 bases). Germline V lookup: CDR1 SGHVS, CDR2 FQNEAQ. V was cut by 4 bases and J by 6 bases, with 16 bases left in between. The CDR3 sequence is 16 residues long. CDR3 sequence: CASSSRGGGTNSPLHF. Written as DNA, the CDR3 is TGTGCCAGCAGCTCCCGTGGTGGGGGGACTAATTCACCCCTCCACTTT.

CDR3 nucleotide sequence: TGTGCCAGTACTCCCTGGGGGGGACAGAAGAATTCACCCCTCCACTTT. This translates into CASTPWGGQKNSPLHF. The V and J genes are TRBV19 and TRBJ1-6; 7 positions match TRBD1. Germline V gene lookup returns CDR1 LNHDA and CDR2 SQIVND (reference sequence). The ends lost 7 bases at V and 7 bases at J; junction bases unmatched: 13. CDR3 length equals 16 residues.

In its sample, this clone was seen a few times. The J gene is TRBJ1-1, the V gene TRBV7-2; no clear D. CDR3 length equals 13 residues. V was shortened by 2 bases and J by 0 bases, with 4 bases between the two germline ends. Germline V lookup: CDR1 SGHTA, CDR2 FQGNSA. The CDR3 nucleotides are TGTGCCAGCAGCTTATTCGTGAACACTGAAGCTTTCTTT. Protein sequence: CASSLFVNTEAFF.

This chain connects TRBV7-2 to TRBJ2-1, with 9 bases aligning to TRBD2. The CDR3 loop spans 14 amino acids. Unmatched junction bases numbered 2, after V lost 3 bases and J lost 5 bases. The germline V gene has CDR1 SGHTA and CDR2 FQGNSA. CDR3 in DNA: TGTGCCAGCAGCTTTAGCGGGGGTAACAATGAGCAGTTCTTC. As protein: CASSFSGGNNEQFF.

The rearrangement joins TRBV4-3 to TRBJ1-4, with 7 positions matching TRBD1. The V gene's germline CDR1 is LGHNA and CDR2 YSLEER. V was pared by 6 bases and J by 4 bases, with 5 bases of the junction left unmatched. The CDR3 loop spans 14 amino acids. CDR3 sequence: CASSSGQNNEKLFF. CDR3 nucleotide sequence: TGCGCCAGCAGTTCGGGACAGAATAATGAAAAACTGTTTTTT.

The CDR3 loop is CSVFAFSSYEQYF. The CDR3 DNA reads as TGCAGCGTTTTTGCTTTTTCCTCCTACGAGCAGTACTTC. The rearrangement links TRBV29-1 to TRBJ2-7; D remains unclear. V shed 5 bases and J shed 0 bases, with 11 bases lying between them. The CDR3 extends over 13 amino acids. Germline V lookup: CDR1 SQVTM, CDR2 ANQGSEA.

This clone was seen only once. The chain has TRBV5-1 and TRBJ2-1, with 9 bases lining up with TRBD2. The CDR3 spans 17 residues. The junction had 8 bases not matched to a gene; V was cut back by 0 bases and J by 4 bases. CDR1 SGHRS and CDR2 YFSETQ come from the germline V gene. In DNA, the CDR3 is TGCGCCAGCAGCTTGGCCGCTTCTAGCGGGGCATACAATGAGCAGTTCTTC. As protein: CASSLAASSGAYNEQFF.

This chain joins TRBV13 and TRBJ1-1; no clear D. This CDR3 is 14 amino acids long. The V gene's germline CDR1 is PRHDT and CDR2 FYEKMQ (reference sequence). Trimming took 4 bases from V and 2 from J, leaving 11 bases between them. The CDR3 region is CASSYFSGNTEAFF. CDR3 in DNA: TGTGCCAGCAGCTATTTCTCCGGAAACACTGAAGCTTTCTTT.

This clone is a singleton in its sample. The CDR3 loop is CASSLDGRDYEQYF. CDR3 DNA sequence: TGTGCCAGCAGCTTAGATGGCAGGGACTACGAGCAGTACTTC. This chain links TRBV11-3 with TRBJ2-7, with D maybe TRBD1 (5 bases). The V end lost 0 bases, the J end lost 3 bases, and 9 bases lay between the germline ends. Per the germline V gene, CDR1 is SGHNT and CDR2 is YENEEA. The CDR3 runs to 14 residues.

The genes are TRBV5-1 and TRBJ1-4, with D unresolved. V lost 4 bases, J lost 5 bases, and 18 bases lay in between. CDR1 and CDR2 (germline): SGHRS, YFSETQ. The CDR3 loop spans 16 amino acids. The CDR3 nucleotides are TGCGCCAGCAGCAATCGGGCGGGGAGGTCAAATGAAAAACTGTTTTTT. Amino acids: CASSNRAGRSNEKLFF.

The V and J genes are TRBV5-5 and TRBJ2-5, with 7 bases identical to TRBD2. With 5 bases clipped from V and 5 bases from J, the junction kept 6 bases outside the gene matches. The germline gives CDR1 SGHKS, CDR2 YYEKEE (reference sequence). The CDR3 totals 13 residues. The CDR3 protein is CASSGTIRETQYF. The CDR3 region has the DNA TGTGCCAGCAGTGGGACTATACGGGAGACCCAGTACTTC.

The rearrangement uses TRBV5-1 and TRBJ1-1, with no clear D. The CDR3 contains 14 residues. V was pared by 0 bases and J by 4 bases, with 10 bases between. Per germline, CDR1 SGHRS and CDR2 YFSETQ. The CDR3 DNA sequence: TGCGCCAGCAGCTTGGTACAGCAAGGCACTGAAGCTTTCTTT. Protein product: CASSLVQQGTEAFF.

This chain connects TRBV6-5 to TRBJ1-5; TRBD1 matches 7 bases. The CDR3 loop spans 14 amino acids. CDR1 and CDR2 (germline): MNHEY, SVGAGI. V was clipped by 6 bases and J by 4 bases; unmatched bases: 6. The CDR3 DNA is TGTGCCAGCAGCCCCGGGACAGCTAATCAGCCCCAGCATTTT. This encodes CASSPGTANQPQHF.

The genes are TRBV19 and TRBJ1-3; TRBD1 matches at 8 bases. The J segment lost 2 bases and the V segment lost 8 bases, leaving 5 bases of the junction unmatched. CDR1 is LNHDA and CDR2 is SQIVND in the germline V gene (reference sequence). This CDR3 comprises 14 residues. The CDR3 bases are TGTGCCAGTCGTCGACAGGGGACTGGAAACACCATATATTTT. Its translation: CASRRQGTGNTIYF. The complete variable domain, with remaining parts taken from reference TRBV19 and TRBJ1-3, reads DGGITQSPKYLFRKEGQNVTLSCEQNLNHDAMYWYRQDPGQGLRLIYYSQIVNDFQKGDIAEGYSVSREKKESFPLTVTSAQKNPTAFYLCASRRQGTGNTIYFGEGSWLTVV.

The rearrangement links TRBV7-2 to TRBJ1-4; the D is unclear. V was shortened by 1 base and J by 8 bases, with 14 bases between the two germline ends. The CDR3 is 15 amino acids. Germline-derived CDR1 and CDR2 are SGHTA and FQGNSA. The CDR3 is CASSLVAKLGEKLFF. CDR3 nucleotides: TGTGCCAGCAGCTTAGTGGCGAAGCTTGGGGAAAAACTGTTTTTT.

On this clone itself: This same CDR3 is encoded by further DNA sequences in the sample. V is TRBV7-2 and J is TRBJ2-7; 10 nucleotides align to TRBD1. The germline gives CDR1 SGHTA, CDR2 FQGNSA. The CDR3 spans 14 residues. Germline trimming cut 5 bases from V and 4 bases from J; bases unmatched to any gene: 5. CDR3 loop: CASSLRDRGYEQYF. The CDR3 DNA follows: TGTGCCAGCAGCCTACGGGACAGGGGTTACGAGCAGTACTTC.

This clone was found once. The rearrangement joins TRBV6-4 to TRBJ1-2; a possible D gene is TRBD1 (6 bases). V lost 2 bases and J lost 4, with 17 bases in between. The CDR3 covers 16 residues. The germline CDR1 and CDR2 sequences are MRHNA and SNTAGT. The CDR3: CASSDGGHPTLYGYTF. DNA of the CDR3: TGTGCCAGCAGTGACGGGGGACACCCAACCCTCTATGGCTACACCTTC.

This chain uses TRBV7-9 with TRBJ2-5; no definite D call. The V gene lost 5 bases and the J gene lost 3 bases, with 16 bases spanning the gap. Germline V gene lookup returns CDR1 SEHNR and CDR2 FQNEAQ (reference sequence). This CDR3 is built from 15 residues. CDR3 DNA sequence: TGTGCCAGCAGCCGAACGGTAGGCCGGGAAGAGACCCAGTACTTC. Its protein product is CASSRTVGREETQYF. Drawing the rest from reference TRBV7-9 and TRBJ2-5, the complete variable domain is DTGVSQNPRHKITKRGQNVTFRCDPISEHNRLYWYRQTLGQGPEFLTYFQNEAQLEKSRLLSDRFSAERPKGSFSTLEIQRTEQGDSAMYLCASSRTVGREETQYFGPGTRLLVL.

The chain employs TRBV19 and TRBJ1-2, with D possibly being TRBD1 (6 bases). V was cut by 3 bases and J by 8 bases, with 16 bases left in between. The CDR3 contains 14 residues. Germline CDR1 and CDR2: LNHDA and SQIVND (reference sequence). The CDR3 region has the DNA TGTGCCAGTAGTATCGTTTGGGGGCTAGAAGGCTACACCTTC. Protein sequence: CASSIVWGLEGYTF.

V usage is TRBV7-9 and J usage is TRBJ1-2, with 7 nucleotides matching TRBD1. After removal of 1 base from V and 7 bases from J, the junction contained 9 bases not matched to a gene. The germline V gene has CDR1 SEHNR and CDR2 FQNEAQ (reference sequence). The CDR3 is 15 amino acids. The CDR3 coding sequence is TGTGCCAGCAGCTTAGAACGTATAGGGGGCCTTGGCTACACCTTC. Translating gives CASSLERIGGLGYTF.

The chain couples TRBV7-2 to TRBJ1-3; D call uncertain. The CDR3 has 13 residues. V was pared by 1 base and J by 0 bases, with 1 base between. CDR1 SGHTA and CDR2 FQGNSA come from the germline V gene. Written as DNA, the CDR3 is TGTGCCAGCAGCTTAGACTCTGGAAACACCATATATTTT. Its translation is CASSLDSGNTIYF.

The rearrangement links TRBV27 to TRBJ1-2; the match to TRBD1 covers 10 bases. In germline, CDR1 is MNHEY, CDR2 SMNVEV (reference sequence). The V and J ends lost 5 bases and 8 bases, in that order; junction bases with no gene match: 5. This CDR3 has 13 amino acids. This chain's CDR3 is CASSPRTGGGYTF. In DNA form, the CDR3 reads TGTGCCAGCAGTCCGCGGACAGGGGGAGGCTACACCTTC.

V and J are TRBV5-4 and TRBJ1-1, with D tentatively TRBD1 (5 bases). This CDR3 region has 16 residues. CDR1 and CDR2 (germline): SGHNT, YYREEE (reference sequence). The V and J ends lost 4 bases and 0 bases respectively, with 16 bases between them. The CDR3 sequence: CASSPGLIPMNTEAFF. CDR3 DNA sequence: TGTGCCAGCAGCCCGGGACTGATCCCCATGAACACTGAAGCTTTCTTT.

This chain connects TRBV7-2 to TRBJ1-1; tentatively, D is TRBD1 (5 bases). The CDR3 extends over 13 amino acids. V gave up 3 bases and J gave up 2 bases, with 7 bases separating them. Germline CDR1 SGHTA, CDR2 FQGNSA. CDR3 sequence reads: CASSFDSNTEAFF. CDR3 coding DNA: TGTGCCAGCAGCTTCGACAGTAACACTGAAGCTTTCTTT.

The genes are TRBV27 and TRBJ1-5; D uncertain. This CDR3 is 12 amino acids long. Germline V gene sequence: CDR1 MNHEY, CDR2 SMNVEV (reference sequence). Trimming took off 5 bases at V and 9 bases at J, with 11 bases between the two ends. CDR3 in amino acids: CASSGTRGPQHF. The CDR3 DNA reads as TGTGCCAGCAGTGGAACCCGAGGGCCCCAGCATTTT.